Listed below are T cell receptor beta chains from one sample, sequenced in a study of T cell repertoires in cytomegalovirus infection. A single record per CDR3 protein comes from TCRdb applying MiXCR to the reads. The repertoire holds roughly 700,000 distinct CDR3 sequences, with around 32% as singletons. These receptors' targets are unknown. The material sequenced was cultured PBMCs, taken from culture after CMV antigen stimulation. The receptors originated from a human donor in good health (CMV status not recorded). Some clones in this sample may be carry-over from other donors' samples. Both conserved end residues are part of each CDR3.

v_call,j_call,cdr3_aa
TRBV5-1,TRBJ2-3,CASSLADLVGDTQYF
TRBV6-2/TRBV6-3,TRBJ2-1,CASSTTWTSYNEQFF
TRBV3-1,TRBJ1-2,CASSPSVIHGYTF
TRBV12-3/TRBV12-4,TRBJ1-1,CASSLVVRNEAFF
TRBV6-6,TRBJ1-5,CASRREGGQSSNQPQHF
TRBV19,TRBJ1-5,CAPGREPQHF
TRBV12-3/TRBV12-4,TRBJ2-1,CASGANASSYNEQFF
TRBV12-3/TRBV12-4,TRBJ2-7,CASSLNSAYEQYF
TRBV19,TRBJ2-3,CASADTFTDTQYF
TRBV7-2,TRBJ2-7,CASSSMRVGEQYF
TRBV11-2,TRBJ2-5,CASSWAAGTETQYF
TRBV20-1,TRBJ2-3,CSARDRGGLLSTDTQYF
TRBV19,TRBJ1-6,CASSIRKGIRDGSPLHF
TRBV20-1,TRBJ1-1,CSARDWGGQGKNTEAFF
TRBV11-2,TRBJ2-1,CASSPFLHAPFEQFF
TRBV10-3,TRBJ2-5,CAISDGQVGETQYF
TRBV20-1,TRBJ1-2,CSASPGTGNYGYTF
TRBV5-1,TRBJ2-2,CASSSQSPTSGELFF